This TCR beta chain came from a study of CD8 T cells in Susac syndrome. The sequenced target, TCR beta, came from blood CD8+ and CD4+ T cells. The V gene end was trimmed by 4 bases and the J gene end by 5 bases; junction bases not matched to a gene: 15. The CDR3 extends over 18 amino acids. Germline V CDR1 and CDR2: MNHEY, SMNVEV (reference sequence). After extraction with the RNeasy kit, roughly 0.45 to 1 ug of the RNA was reverse transcribed using random hexamers. TCRdb reanalysed the immunoSEQ multiplex PCR reads using MiXCR and keeps one entry per CDR3 protein. This table has roughly 25,000 distinct CDR3 sequences, 85% to 95% appearing once. To note about this clonotype: Its specificity is unknown.

Whole-study findings and limits: CD8+ clonal expansion in Susac was maximal in TEMRA cells and in active patients.

Sequenced material: CD8+ T cells from PBMCs. This sequence was found in a human donor with Susac syndrome. The chain carries TRBV27 and TRBJ2-7; 12 bases are shared with TRBD1. The CDR3 nucleotides read TGTGCCAGCAGTTATAATTTCCCTCCGGGACAGGGGGCCCACGAGCAGTACTTC. Translation: CASSYNFPPGQGAHEQYF.